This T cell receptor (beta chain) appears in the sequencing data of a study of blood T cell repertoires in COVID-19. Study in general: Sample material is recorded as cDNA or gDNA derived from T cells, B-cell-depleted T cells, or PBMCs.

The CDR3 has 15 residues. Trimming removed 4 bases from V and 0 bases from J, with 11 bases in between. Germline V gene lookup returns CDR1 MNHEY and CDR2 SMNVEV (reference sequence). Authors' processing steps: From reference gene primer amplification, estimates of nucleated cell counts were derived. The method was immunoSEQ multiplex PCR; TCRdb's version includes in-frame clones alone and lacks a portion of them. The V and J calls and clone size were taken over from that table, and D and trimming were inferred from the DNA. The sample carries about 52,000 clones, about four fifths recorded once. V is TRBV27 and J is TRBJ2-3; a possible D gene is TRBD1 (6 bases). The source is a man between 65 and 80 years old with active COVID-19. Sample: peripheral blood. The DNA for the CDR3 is TGTGCCAGCAGTTCTGGGGGCCCTAGCACAGATACGCAGTATTTT. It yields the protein CASSSGGPSTDTQYF.